Each of the 30 T cell receptor beta chains below was sequenced from the same sample in a study of blood T cell repertoires in COVID-19. Produced via immunoSEQ multiplex PCR; TCRdb's table is partial and in-frame only. The data hold about 58,000 clones, with 80% to 90% observed a single time. Material: peripheral blood. The receptors derive from a man aged 55 to 70 with COVID-19, enrolled during active disease.

The V and J genes are TRBV6-4 and TRBJ2-1; 7 bases match TRBD1. Germline CDR1 is MRHNA and CDR2 is SNTAGT. The ends lost 3 bases at V and 6 bases at J; junction bases unmatched: 8. This CDR3 is built from 15 residues. Here the CDR3 reads CASSEGGSTINEQFF. CDR3 bases: TGTGCCAGCAGTGAAGGGGGCTCTACGATCAATGAGCAGTTCTTC.

The gene calls are TRBV9 and TRBJ2-1; 8 bases match TRBD1. Germline loops: CDR1 SGDLS, CDR2 YYNGEE. The CDR3 runs 20 residues. After removal of 0 bases from V and 0 bases from J, the junction contained 14 bases not matched to a gene. CDR3 sequence (DNA): TGTGCCAGCAGCGTAGAGTCCAGGGGGCACTGGTCTAGCTCCTACAATGAGCAGTTCTTC. Translating it yields CASSVESRGHWSSSYNEQFF.

The genes are TRBV7-9 and TRBJ1-5; D not certain. Between the trimmed V and J ends, which lost 4 bases and 5 bases, there was a span of 12 bases. This CDR3 region has 14 residues. Germline V gene sequence: CDR1 SEHNR, CDR2 FQNEAQ (reference sequence). The chain's CDR3 is CASSSGRGDQPQHF. The DNA for the CDR3 is TGTGCCAGCAGCTCTGGACGGGGAGATCAGCCCCAGCATTTT.

V is TRBV6-2 or TRBV6-3 and J is TRBJ1-1; a possible D gene is TRBD1 (5 bases). Trimming removed 6 bases from V and 5 bases from J, with 13 bases in between. The CDR3 extends over 13 amino acids. The germline V gene encodes CDR1 MNHEY and CDR2 SVGEGT. The CDR3: CASSRPKGTEAFF. In DNA form, the CDR3 reads TGTGCCAGCAGCCGCCCTAAGGGGACTGAAGCTTTCTTT.

The J gene is TRBJ1-3, the V gene TRBV12-5; D gene ambiguous. This CDR3 is built from 12 residues. The germline V and J ends were trimmed by 7 bases and 7 bases, with 11 bases remaining between them. Germline values: CDR1 LGHNT, CDR2 FRNRAP. The CDR3 spells CASAPAGNTIYF. The CDR3 DNA is TGTGCTAGTGCCCCAGCCGGGAACACCATATATTTT.

The V gene is TRBV15, the J gene TRBJ2-1; D may be TRBD1 (7 bases). This CDR3 is built from 14 residues. V was trimmed by 3 bases and J by 6 bases, leaving 12 bases between them. Per germline, CDR1 LNHNV and CDR2 YYDKDF (reference sequence). The chain's CDR3 is CATSRGGQINEQFF. Here the CDR3 DNA reads TGTGCCACCAGCAGGGGGGGACAGATCAATGAGCAGTTCTTC.

This clone appeared a few times. The chain has TRBV15 and TRBJ2-1; TRBD2 aligns across 9 bases. Per the germline V gene, CDR1 is LNHNV and CDR2 is YYDKDF (reference sequence). The CDR3 is 18 amino acids. V lost 0 bases to trimming and J lost 4 bases; unmatched junction nucleotides: 10. CDR3: CATSREKQAGGTYNEQFF. The CDR3 DNA is TGTGCCACCAGCAGAGAGAAACAAGCGGGAGGCACTTACAATGAGCAGTTCTTC.

The J gene is TRBJ1-2, the V gene TRBV10-3; D ambiguous. Germline CDR1 ENHRY, CDR2 SYGVKD. Trimming cost V 11 bases and J 7 bases, with 8 bases left between them. This CDR3 has 9 residues. In DNA, the CDR3 is TGTGCCCAGGTCGGTGGCTACACCTTC. This gives the protein CAQVGGYTF.

The chain couples TRBV5-4 to TRBJ2-5; D ambiguous. V lost 5 bases and J lost 2, with 16 bases in between. The germline V gene encodes CDR1 SGHNT and CDR2 YYREEE (reference sequence). The CDR3 runs 15 residues. The CDR3, as DNA: TGTGCCAGCAGTATAGGTCAAACAGAACAAGAGACCCAGTACTTC. This translates into CASSIGQTEQETQYF.

CDR3 bases: TGTGCCAGCAGTGAAGCGAGGACAGGGTATGGCTACACCTTC. This gives the protein CASSEARTGYGYTF. This chain links TRBV2 with TRBJ1-2; 8 bases fit TRBD1. Germline assignment: CDR1 SNHLY and CDR2 FYNNEI. CDR3 size: 14 residues. V dropped 0 bases and J dropped 5; count of bases not matched to a gene: 2.

J is TRBJ2-6 and V is TRBV6-5, with a weak D call TRBD1 (6 bases). The germline V and J ends were trimmed by 6 bases and 2 bases, with 8 bases remaining between them. CDR1 and CDR2 from the germline V gene are MNHEY and SVGAGI. CDR3 length: 14 residues. In DNA form, the CDR3 reads TGTGCCAGCAGGGGGGCTCCTGGGGCCAACGTCCTGACTTTC. Its protein is CASRGAPGANVLTF.

This rearrangement joins TRBV6-2 or TRBV6-3 to TRBJ2-3; 8 nucleotides match TRBD1. The CDR3 consists of 15 residues. Per germline, CDR1 MNHEY and CDR2 SVGEGT. V shed 6 bases, J shed 2 bases, and the junction held 7 bases outside the gene matches. The CDR3 reads CASSPGTGPTDTQYF. CDR3 bases: TGTGCCAGCAGCCCCGGGACAGGACCCACAGATACGCAGTATTTT.

V and J are TRBV10-3 and TRBJ2-1, with 8 nucleotides matching TRBD1. The CDR3 covers 15 residues. Germline CDR1 ENHRY, CDR2 SYGVKD. The ends lost 6 bases at V and 2 bases at J; junction bases unmatched: 6. The CDR3 DNA follows: TGTGCCATCAGCGGGGACAGGACAACCTACAATGAGCAGTTCTTC. It translates to CAISGDRTTYNEQFF.

Here the CDR3 DNA reads TGTGCCAGTACCACACCCGCTTTAGCGGGAGGCGGGGAGACCCAGTACTTC. This codes for CASTTPALAGGGETQYF. The chain links TRBV19 to TRBJ2-5; 10 bases are shared with TRBD2. CDR1 and CDR2 (germline): LNHDA, SQIVND (reference sequence). The V segment lost 7 bases and the J segment 5 bases; nucleotides outside the gene matches: 16. The CDR3 totals 17 residues.

Worth noting for this clone: Distinct nucleotide sequences in the sample also encode this CDR3. The V call is TRBV9, the J call TRBJ2-7; weak D call: TRBD2 (6 bases). V was trimmed by 3 bases and J by 4 bases, leaving 14 bases between them. From germline, CDR1 is SGDLS and CDR2 YYNGEE. This CDR3 is 14 amino acids long. CDR3 in amino acids: CASSARDSLYEQYF. DNA for the CDR3: TGTGCCAGCAGCGCCCGGGACTCCCTATACGAGCAGTACTTC.

The V call is TRBV10-3, the J call TRBJ2-2; TRBD2 agrees at 12 bases. The trim removed 8 bases at V and 3 bases at J, leaving 13 bases unmatched. The germline gives CDR1 ENHRY, CDR2 SYGVKD. The CDR3 is made up of 18 amino acids. The CDR3 protein is CAIGPGTSGSRDTGELFF. The CDR3 DNA follows: TGTGCCATCGGCCCCGGGACTAGCGGGTCCCGAGACACCGGGGAGCTGTTTTTT.

The CDR3 bases are TGTGCCAGCAGCTTGGCAGGTCAGAATCAGCCCCAGCATTTT. This translates into CASSLAGQNQPQHF. This chain connects TRBV5-4 to TRBJ1-5; D gene ambiguous. Germline V gene sequence: CDR1 SGHNT, CDR2 YYREEE (reference sequence). V dropped 0 bases and J dropped 4 bases, with 8 bases sitting between them. This CDR3 has 14 residues.

The chain recombines TRBV5-1 with TRBJ2-3; D remains ambiguous. The V and J ends lost 5 bases and 1 base respectively, with 11 bases between them. This CDR3 comprises 14 residues. In germline, CDR1 is SGHRS, CDR2 YFSETQ. Here the CDR3 reads CASSITFRTDTQYF. The CDR3, as DNA: TGCGCCAGCAGTATTACTTTTCGCACAGATACGCAGTATTTT.

The gene calls are TRBV19 and TRBJ2-3; 7 positions agree with TRBD2. The CDR3 runs to 13 residues. Germline loops: CDR1 LNHDA, CDR2 SQIVND (reference sequence). V shed 7 bases and J 9 bases; nucleotides not matched to a gene: 10. CDR3: CASKNSGRGTQYF. The CDR3, as DNA: TGTGCCAGTAAAAATTCCGGGCGGGGGACGCAGTATTTT. Using reference TRBV19 and TRBJ2-3 for the parts outside the CDR3, the full variable domain is DGGITQSPKYLFRKEGQNVTLSCEQNLNHDAMYWYRQDPGQGLRLIYYSQIVNDFQKGDIAEGYSVSREKKESFPLTVTSAQKNPTAFYLCASKNSGRGTQYFGPGTRLTVL.

This chain connects TRBV5-4 to TRBJ1-4; TRBD1 matches at 8 bases. The V and J ends lost 4 bases and 4 bases, in that order; junction bases with no gene match: 6. In germline, CDR1 is SGHNT, CDR2 YYREEE (reference sequence). This CDR3 has 15 amino acids. As DNA, the CDR3 is TGTGCCAGCAGCATAAGGACAGGGCTTAATGAAAAACTGTTTTTT. It specifies CASSIRTGLNEKLFF.

The chain has TRBV19 and TRBJ2-5, with TRBD2 as a possible D gene (5 bases). The ends were cut back, 5 bases at V and 6 bases at J, with 25 bases in the middle. The germline V gene encodes CDR1 LNHDA and CDR2 SQIVND (reference sequence). The CDR3 loop spans 17 amino acids. This CDR3 is CASSRSAAGTFFQTQYF. The CDR3 DNA reads TGTGCCAGTAGTCGTTCCGCGGCGGGCACCTTCTTTCAGACCCAGTACTTC.

This clone was detected only a few times. DNA for the CDR3: TGTGCCAGCAGCCGACAGGGGTATGGGGAAGCTTTCTTT. Translation: CASSRQGYGEAFF. The chain couples TRBV9 to TRBJ1-1; 8 bases are shared with TRBD1. Per germline, CDR1 SGDLS and CDR2 YYNGEE. V lost 4 bases, J lost 8 bases, and 7 bases stayed unmatched. The CDR3 consists of 13 residues.

The chain has TRBV5-8 and TRBJ2-7; 9 positions match TRBD1. The germline V gene has CDR1 SGHTS and CDR2 YDEGEE. CDR3 length: 15 amino acids. The trim removed 3 bases at V and 2 bases at J, leaving 6 bases unmatched. The CDR3 here is CASSSSGTGPYEQYF. In DNA, the CDR3 is TGTGCCAGCAGCTCATCCGGGACAGGGCCCTACGAGCAGTACTTC.

The J gene is TRBJ1-6, the V gene TRBV6-1; 8 nucleotides match TRBD1. The CDR3 has 17 amino acids. V lost 2 bases to trimming and J lost 6 bases; unmatched junction nucleotides: 9. Per germline, CDR1 MNHNS and CDR2 SASEGT. CDR3 bases: TGTGCCAGCAGTGAATTTTTTGGGGGGACAGGTAATTCACCCCTCCACTTT. Its translation: CASSEFFGGTGNSPLHF.

The chain couples TRBV11-3 to TRBJ2-2; no reliable D call. Germline V lookup: CDR1 SGHNT, CDR2 YENEEA. V lost 6 bases and J 7 bases, leaving 6 bases between the germline ends. The CDR3 has 11 residues. The CDR3 coding sequence is TGTGCCAGCAGAATTTACGGGGAGCTGTTTTTT. Its translation is CASRIYGELFF.

The chain combines TRBV5-6 with TRBJ2-3, with no clear D. Germline CDR1 and CDR2: SGHDT and YYEEEE. The V and J ends lost 1 base and 5 bases respectively, with 11 bases between them. The CDR3 has 14 amino acids. The CDR3 loop reads CASSLSSPVDTQYF. As DNA, the CDR3 is TGTGCCAGCAGCTTGTCCTCCCCCGTAGATACGCAGTATTTT.

The J gene is TRBJ2-3, the V gene TRBV7-3; TRBD1 aligns across 8 bases. Trimming removed 0 bases from V and 5 bases from J; junction bases left unmatched: 13. Germline CDR1 is SGHTA and CDR2 is FQGTGA. The CDR3 is made up of 18 amino acids. The CDR3 region is CASSLTAGGALGGDTQYF. CDR3 bases: TGTGCCAGCAGCTTAACGGCAGGGGGCGCATTAGGCGGAGATACGCAGTATTTT.

The V and J genes are TRBV3-1 (or the pseudogene TRBV3-2) and TRBJ1-1; perhaps TRBD1 as D (5 bases). The germline V gene has CDR1 LGHDT and CDR2 YNNKEL (reference sequence). This CDR3 region has 14 residues. V dropped 8 bases and J dropped 4 bases, with 17 bases sitting between them. The CDR3 loop reads CASAQTRGGTEAFF. CDR3 nucleotides: TGTGCCAGCGCGCAAACAAGGGGTGGCACTGAAGCTTTCTTT.

The chain recombines TRBV7-8 with TRBJ1-4; D uncertain. The CDR3 has 16 amino acids. Per the germline V gene, CDR1 is SGHVS and CDR2 is FQNEAQ. V gave up 1 base and J gave up 4 bases, with 13 bases separating them. The CDR3 DNA is TGTGCCAGCAGCTTAGGGCGCGTCGGGATTAATGAAAAACTGTTTTTT. Protein product: CASSLGRVGINEKLFF. Looking up the rest from reference TRBV7-8 and TRBJ1-4 gives the full variable domain: GAGVSQSPRYKVAKRGQDVALRCDPISGHVSLFWYQQALGQGPEFLTYFQNEAQLDKSGLPSDRFFAERPEGSVSTLKIQRTQQEDSAVYLCASSLGRVGINEKLFFGSGTQLSVL.

V is TRBV2 and J is TRBJ1-4, with D perhaps TRBD1 (5 bases). Trimming removed 4 bases from V and 7 bases from J, with 13 bases in between. Per germline, CDR1 SNHLY and CDR2 FYNNEI. The length of the CDR3 is 14 residues. The CDR3 DNA follows: TGTGCCAGCAGTGGGAGCCCGGGGGGTGAAAAACTGTTTTTT. Translating it yields CASSGSPGGEKLFF.